The rows below give T cell receptor beta chains drawn from one sample of a study of shared clonotypes between healthy human individuals. Assay: immunoSEQ multiplex PCR; the TCRdb copy retains only in-frame clones and omits some. Altogether hundreds of thousands of clones are present, 70% to 80% being singletons, with the ten largest covering roughly 13%. The sample consisted of PBMCs. The receptors derive from a woman in her thirties or forties in good health. Some clones in this sample may be carry-over from other donors' samples. Both conserved end residues are part of each CDR3. Fields, in order: D gene, V gene, J gene, clone size, CDR3 length, CDR3 protein, CDR3 DNA. The D gene is left open where the match is weak. Size values are once, few and many counts, or a class for expanded clones, and some rows have none.

d_gene: NA
v_gene: TRBV28
j_gene: TRBJ2-7
abundance: once
len: 11
CDR3aa: CASTYAYEQYF
CDR3nt: TGTGCCAGCACGTACGCCTACGAGCAGTACTTC

d_gene: TRBD1
v_gene: TRBV5-1
j_gene: TRBJ2-7
abundance: NA
len: 14
CDR3aa: CASSLGQGIGEQYF
CDR3nt: TGCGCCAGCAGCCTGGGACAGGGTATCGGCGAGCAGTACTTC

d_gene: TRBD2
v_gene: TRBV10-2
j_gene: TRBJ2-7
abundance: NA
len: 15
CDR3aa: CASREIAGETYEQYF
CDR3nt: TGCGCCAGCAGGGAAATAGCGGGAGAGACCTACGAGCAGTACTTC

d_gene: NA
v_gene: TRBV28
j_gene: TRBJ2-7
abundance: NA
len: 14
CDR3aa: CASSLLPGTYEQYF
CDR3nt: TGTGCCAGCAGTTTATTACCGGGAACCTACGAGCAGTACTTC

d_gene: TRBD2
v_gene: TRBV27
j_gene: TRBJ2-7
abundance: once
len: 15
CDR3aa: CASNSPLAGDYEQYF
CDR3nt: TGTGCCAGCAACAGCCCCCTAGCGGGAGACTACGAGCAGTACTTC

d_gene: NA
v_gene: TRBV6-1
j_gene: TRBJ1-1
abundance: NA
len: 11
CDR3aa: CASSERGEAFF
CDR3nt: TGTGCCAGCAGTGAACGGGGTGAAGCTTTCTTT

d_gene: NA
v_gene: TRBV29-1
j_gene: TRBJ2-2
abundance: NA
len: 15
CDR3aa: CSVEHEGQNTGELFF
CDR3nt: TGCAGCGTTGAACACGAAGGACAGAACACCGGGGAGCTGTTTTTT

d_gene: TRBD2
v_gene: TRBV9
j_gene: TRBJ2-7
abundance: NA
len: 15
CDR3aa: CASTPTGSGTYEQYF
CDR3nt: TGTGCCAGCACCCCCACGGGGAGCGGGACCTACGAGCAGTACTTC

d_gene: TRBD2
v_gene: TRBV7-7
j_gene: TRBJ2-1
abundance: NA
len: 14
CDR3aa: CASSGSGLYNEQFF
CDR3nt: TGTGCTAGCAGCGGTAGCGGGCTCTACAATGAGCAGTTCTTC

d_gene: NA
v_gene: TRBV5-6
j_gene: TRBJ1-4
abundance: NA
len: 17
CDR3aa: CASSSRGAYATNEKLFF
CDR3nt: TGTGCCAGCAGCTCCCGAGGAGCGTATGCAACTAATGAAAAACTGTTTTTT

d_gene: NA
v_gene: TRBV25-1
j_gene: TRBJ1-2
abundance: NA
len: 16
CDR3aa: CASSDLRSGQANGYTF
CDR3nt: TGTGCCAGCAGTGATCTCCGGAGTGGACAAGCAAATGGCTACACCTTC

d_gene: NA
v_gene: TRBV30
j_gene: TRBJ1-4
abundance: many
len: 16
CDR3aa: CAWSAIPQGSNEKLFF
CDR3nt: TGTGCCTGGAGTGCCATTCCACAGGGATCTAATGAAAAACTGTTTTTT

d_gene: NA
v_gene: TRBV9
j_gene: TRBJ2-7
abundance: NA
len: 14
CDR3aa: CASSVGAKWYEQYF
CDR3nt: TGTGCCAGCAGCGTAGGAGCCAAGTGGTACGAGCAGTACTTC

d_gene: NA
v_gene: TRBV28
j_gene: TRBJ2-4
abundance: NA
len: 13
CDR3aa: CASNGPFANIQYF
CDR3nt: TGTGCCAGCAACGGCCCGTTCGCAAACATTCAGTACTTC

d_gene: TRBD2
v_gene: TRBV11-2
j_gene: TRBJ2-2
abundance: once
len: 19
CDR3aa: CASRGRLADPTMNTGELFF
CDR3nt: TGTGCCAGCCGGGGGAGGCTAGCGGACCCAACTATGAACACCGGGGAGCTGTTTTTT

d_gene: TRBD2
v_gene: TRBV7-2
j_gene: TRBJ2-3
abundance: NA
len: 17
CDR3aa: CASSSYGGTSGSDTQYF
CDR3nt: TGTGCCAGCAGCTCATATGGGGGGACTAGCGGGAGTGACACGCAGTATTTT

d_gene: NA
v_gene: TRBV25-1
j_gene: TRBJ1-5
abundance: NA
len: 13
CDR3aa: CASSEHSSQPQHF
CDR3nt: TGTGCCAGCAGTGAACACTCCAGTCAGCCCCAGCATTTT

d_gene: TRBD2
v_gene: TRBV11-2
j_gene: TRBJ2-7
abundance: NA
len: 14
CDR3aa: CASSSGLAGVSQYF
CDR3nt: TGTGCCAGCAGCTCGGGACTAGCGGGAGTGTCGCAGTACTTC

d_gene: TRBD2
v_gene: TRBV4-1
j_gene: TRBJ2-1
abundance: NA
len: 18
CDR3aa: CASSQDLGPGGRAGEQFF
CDR3nt: TGCGCCAGCAGCCAAGATCTGGGGCCGGGCGGGAGGGCCGGTGAGCAGTTCTTC

d_gene: NA
v_gene: TRBV19
j_gene: TRBJ2-1
abundance: NA
len: 13
CDR3aa: CASGMDAYNEQFF
CDR3nt: TGTGCCAGCGGGATGGATGCCTACAATGAGCAGTTCTTC

d_gene: NA
v_gene: TRBV4-3
j_gene: TRBJ1-4
abundance: NA
len: 15
CDR3aa: CASSPQPGAVEKLFF
CDR3nt: TGCGCCAGCAGCCCCCAACCAGGGGCCGTCGAAAAACTGTTTTTT

d_gene: NA
v_gene: TRBV5-4
j_gene: TRBJ2-2
abundance: NA
len: 16
CDR3aa: CASSLDPSMNTGELFF
CDR3nt: TGTGCCAGCAGCTTGGACCCCTCGATGAACACCGGGGAGCTGTTTTTT

d_gene: TRBD1
v_gene: TRBV27
j_gene: TRBJ1-1
abundance: once
len: 14
CDR3aa: CASSPGTGNTEAFF
CDR3nt: TGTGCCAGCAGTCCCGGGACAGGGAACACTGAAGCTTTCTTT

d_gene: TRBD1
v_gene: TRBV30
j_gene: TRBJ1-1
abundance: NA
len: 15
CDR3aa: CAWNSRGRLGTEAFF
CDR3nt: TGTGCCTGGAATAGCAGGGGGCGCCTGGGCACTGAAGCTTTCTTT

d_gene: TRBD1
v_gene: TRBV18
j_gene: TRBJ2-7
abundance: NA
len: 15
CDR3aa: CASSPRTGALYEQYF
CDR3nt: TGTGCCAGCTCGCCTAGGACAGGGGCGCTCTACGAGCAGTACTTC

d_gene: NA
v_gene: TRBV18
j_gene: TRBJ1-1
abundance: NA
len: 13
CDR3aa: CASSPEFNTEAFF
CDR3nt: TGTGCCAGCTCACCGGAGTTTAACACTGAAGCTTTCTTT

d_gene: TRBD2
v_gene: TRBV18
j_gene: TRBJ2-3
abundance: NA
len: 16
CDR3aa: CASSSGLAGVTDTQYF
CDR3nt: TGTGCCAGCTCATCGGGACTAGCGGGAGTCACAGATACGCAGTATTTT

d_gene: NA
v_gene: TRBV20-1
j_gene: TRBJ2-1
abundance: NA
len: 11
CDR3aa: CSASTWDEQFF
CDR3nt: TGCAGTGCTTCAACGTGGGATGAGCAGTTCTTC

d_gene: NA
v_gene: TRBV10-3
j_gene: TRBJ2-2
abundance: NA
len: 13
CDR3aa: CAISEGDTGELFF
CDR3nt: TGTGCCATCAGTGAGGGGGACACCGGGGAGCTGTTTTTT